This T cell receptor beta chain was recorded in a study of cytomegalovirus exposure and HLA in healthy donors. The PCR had 60 Vbeta and 13 Jbeta primers. Assay: immunoSEQ multiplex PCR; the TCRdb copy retains only in-frame clones and omits some. The sample has over 150,000 clones; 75% to 90% are singletons. CDR1 and CDR2 (germline): LGHNA, YNFKEQ. V was clipped by 0 bases and J by 4 bases, with 3 bases between them. The CDR3 consists of 12 residues. The source is a woman younger than 30 in good health and CMV-seronegative. The rearrangement links TRBV4-2 to TRBJ1-2; no reliable D call. The sample taken for sequencing was PBMCs. CDR3 loop: CASSQDSYGYTF. DNA of the CDR3: TGTGCCAGCAGCCAAGATAGCTATGGCTACACCTTC.